This T cell receptor (beta chain) is drawn from a study of blood T cell repertoires in COVID-19. Overall study: Acute and convalescent COVID-19 samples came from the United States, Italy and Spain. Sources were T cells, B-cell-depleted T cells, or PBMCs; the material itself was cDNA or gDNA.

Study processing details: Researchers report that nucleated cell counts were estimated from reference gene primer amplification. Assay used: immunoSEQ multiplex PCR; TCRdb lists only in-frame clones, some missing. The DNA gave D and trimming, while V, J and clone size come from that table. The sample consists of under 150,000 clones, about 85% of them appearing once. CDR1 and CDR2 from the germline V gene are ENHRY and SYGVKD. Trimming pared 8 bases from V and 4 bases from J, leaving 12 bases between. CDR3 length equals 13 residues. This sequence was found in an elderly man with acute or convalescent COVID-19. The gene calls are TRBV10-3 and TRBJ2-1, with a weak D call TRBD2 (6 bases). Material: peripheral blood. The CDR3 spells CAIGGSEYNEQFF. DNA for the CDR3: TGTGCCATCGGAGGGAGCGAATACAATGAGCAGTTCTTC.